Listed below are T cell receptor beta chains from one sample, sequenced in a study of identical twins. Each CDR3 protein is one row after TCRdb ran MiXCR on the 5' RACE reads. The sample yields about 430,000 distinct CDR3 sequences, approximately 18% seen once. Sequencing was performed on naive T cells sorted from blood. The origin of the receptors is a man aged 50 to 59 in good health. Each CDR3 is given without its conserved first and last residue.

V gene	J gene	CDR3 protein
TRBV25-1	TRBJ2-5	ASKAAGAGETQY
TRBV5-1	TRBJ1-6	ASSLVGGANSPLH
TRBV20-1	TRBJ2-7	SAARDSGYEQY
TRBV29-1	TRBJ2-5	SVELSGIGYQETQY
TRBV6-2/TRBV6-3	TRBJ2-1	ASSHLRGGLAGARQF
TRBV4-1	TRBJ2-3	ASSQVISTDTQY
TRBV11-2	TRBJ2-1	ASSPRGRDWASSYNEQF
TRBV27	TRBJ2-7	ASSSAGVEQY
TRBV30	TRBJ2-1	AWSVLLGGNEQF
TRBV20-1	TRBJ2-1	SATSGRGGGNEQF
TRBV18	TRBJ2-1	ASSPPTGNEQF
TRBV4-3	TRBJ2-2	ASSLLGNTGELF
TRBV5-1	TRBJ2-1	ASNSQGDEQF
TRBV6-5	TRBJ2-1	ASSYVSSYNEQF
TRBV20-1	TRBJ2-2	SAGSGTTNTGELF
TRBV5-1	TRBJ2-1	ASSLGASDEQF
TRBV29-1	TRBJ2-7	SVVTKGGQY
TRBV7-8	TRBJ2-1	ASSLAGGASSYNEQF
TRBV24-1	TRBJ2-5	ATSEPHRGTQY
TRBV7-9	TRBJ2-1	ASSLGAGPGEQF
TRBV5-1	TRBJ2-5	ASSLDSHQETQY
TRBV29-1	TRBJ2-5	SVIRTSGPQETQY
TRBV7-2	TRBJ2-1	ASRDRDNEQF
TRBV27	TRBJ2-3	ASSSTILGLAGTDTQY
TRBV27	TRBJ2-4	ASRPLGEIENIQY
TRBV9	TRBJ2-3	ASSVSGSPADTQY
TRBV6-2/TRBV6-3	TRBJ1-6	ASSFSPKADSPLH
TRBV28	TRBJ2-3	ASSRYRDPSTDTQY
TRBV5-1	TRBJ1-1	ASSPVQGTNTEAF
TRBV6-2/TRBV6-3	TRBJ2-2	ASSYWLAGLNGELF
TRBV4-3	TRBJ2-3	ASSQDRYTQY
TRBV10-3	TRBJ1-6	AISGDSENSPLH
TRBV7-2	TRBJ2-7	ASILGPIYEQY
TRBV29-1	TRBJ2-1	SVVTGAHHEQF
TRBV9	TRBJ2-1	ASSVGVGNFDEQF
TRBV7-2	TRBJ2-7	ASSPGQSLYEQY
TRBV5-1	TRBJ2-5	ASSLTASPETQY